The present T cell receptor beta chain was sequenced within a study of Ad26.COV2.S vaccination and SARS-CoV-2 variants. Study background: Ad26.COV2.S shots went into the muscle once or twice, 56 days apart.

As to this clone: Antigen unknown.

Notes on the study in general: Measurement of non-spike TCR breadth gave similar results in vaccine and placebo recipients.

This sample's treatment: roughly 18 received Ad26.COV2.S at low or high dose, single or two shots; about 5 received placebo; per-sample allocation not given. The samples were gathered on day 63 after the first injection of vaccine or placebo. An 18-55-year-old adult in Boston served as donor. Built on an Ad26 vector, the vaccine expressed Wuhan-strain SARS-CoV-2 spike. Using immunoSEQ multiplex PCR, the repertoire was profiled, and TCRdb retains in-frame clones only, with some absent. This table holds 300,000 to 350,000 clones, roughly 86% found once. V was clipped by 3 bases and J by 5 bases, with 9 bases between them. From germline, CDR1 is SGHTA and CDR2 FQGNSA. The length of the CDR3 is 13 residues.

The TCR comes from a person aged 18-60 years who received the Ad26.COV2.S COVID-19 vaccine or a placebo. The source material was peripheral blood, sampled in a trial of Ad26.COV2.S vaccine versus placebo. The J gene is TRBJ2-3, the V gene TRBV7-2; D gene ambiguous. DNA for the CDR3: TGTGCCAGCAGCTTTTTGAGCCTAGATACGCAGTATTTT. Amino acid sequence: CASSFLSLDTQYF.